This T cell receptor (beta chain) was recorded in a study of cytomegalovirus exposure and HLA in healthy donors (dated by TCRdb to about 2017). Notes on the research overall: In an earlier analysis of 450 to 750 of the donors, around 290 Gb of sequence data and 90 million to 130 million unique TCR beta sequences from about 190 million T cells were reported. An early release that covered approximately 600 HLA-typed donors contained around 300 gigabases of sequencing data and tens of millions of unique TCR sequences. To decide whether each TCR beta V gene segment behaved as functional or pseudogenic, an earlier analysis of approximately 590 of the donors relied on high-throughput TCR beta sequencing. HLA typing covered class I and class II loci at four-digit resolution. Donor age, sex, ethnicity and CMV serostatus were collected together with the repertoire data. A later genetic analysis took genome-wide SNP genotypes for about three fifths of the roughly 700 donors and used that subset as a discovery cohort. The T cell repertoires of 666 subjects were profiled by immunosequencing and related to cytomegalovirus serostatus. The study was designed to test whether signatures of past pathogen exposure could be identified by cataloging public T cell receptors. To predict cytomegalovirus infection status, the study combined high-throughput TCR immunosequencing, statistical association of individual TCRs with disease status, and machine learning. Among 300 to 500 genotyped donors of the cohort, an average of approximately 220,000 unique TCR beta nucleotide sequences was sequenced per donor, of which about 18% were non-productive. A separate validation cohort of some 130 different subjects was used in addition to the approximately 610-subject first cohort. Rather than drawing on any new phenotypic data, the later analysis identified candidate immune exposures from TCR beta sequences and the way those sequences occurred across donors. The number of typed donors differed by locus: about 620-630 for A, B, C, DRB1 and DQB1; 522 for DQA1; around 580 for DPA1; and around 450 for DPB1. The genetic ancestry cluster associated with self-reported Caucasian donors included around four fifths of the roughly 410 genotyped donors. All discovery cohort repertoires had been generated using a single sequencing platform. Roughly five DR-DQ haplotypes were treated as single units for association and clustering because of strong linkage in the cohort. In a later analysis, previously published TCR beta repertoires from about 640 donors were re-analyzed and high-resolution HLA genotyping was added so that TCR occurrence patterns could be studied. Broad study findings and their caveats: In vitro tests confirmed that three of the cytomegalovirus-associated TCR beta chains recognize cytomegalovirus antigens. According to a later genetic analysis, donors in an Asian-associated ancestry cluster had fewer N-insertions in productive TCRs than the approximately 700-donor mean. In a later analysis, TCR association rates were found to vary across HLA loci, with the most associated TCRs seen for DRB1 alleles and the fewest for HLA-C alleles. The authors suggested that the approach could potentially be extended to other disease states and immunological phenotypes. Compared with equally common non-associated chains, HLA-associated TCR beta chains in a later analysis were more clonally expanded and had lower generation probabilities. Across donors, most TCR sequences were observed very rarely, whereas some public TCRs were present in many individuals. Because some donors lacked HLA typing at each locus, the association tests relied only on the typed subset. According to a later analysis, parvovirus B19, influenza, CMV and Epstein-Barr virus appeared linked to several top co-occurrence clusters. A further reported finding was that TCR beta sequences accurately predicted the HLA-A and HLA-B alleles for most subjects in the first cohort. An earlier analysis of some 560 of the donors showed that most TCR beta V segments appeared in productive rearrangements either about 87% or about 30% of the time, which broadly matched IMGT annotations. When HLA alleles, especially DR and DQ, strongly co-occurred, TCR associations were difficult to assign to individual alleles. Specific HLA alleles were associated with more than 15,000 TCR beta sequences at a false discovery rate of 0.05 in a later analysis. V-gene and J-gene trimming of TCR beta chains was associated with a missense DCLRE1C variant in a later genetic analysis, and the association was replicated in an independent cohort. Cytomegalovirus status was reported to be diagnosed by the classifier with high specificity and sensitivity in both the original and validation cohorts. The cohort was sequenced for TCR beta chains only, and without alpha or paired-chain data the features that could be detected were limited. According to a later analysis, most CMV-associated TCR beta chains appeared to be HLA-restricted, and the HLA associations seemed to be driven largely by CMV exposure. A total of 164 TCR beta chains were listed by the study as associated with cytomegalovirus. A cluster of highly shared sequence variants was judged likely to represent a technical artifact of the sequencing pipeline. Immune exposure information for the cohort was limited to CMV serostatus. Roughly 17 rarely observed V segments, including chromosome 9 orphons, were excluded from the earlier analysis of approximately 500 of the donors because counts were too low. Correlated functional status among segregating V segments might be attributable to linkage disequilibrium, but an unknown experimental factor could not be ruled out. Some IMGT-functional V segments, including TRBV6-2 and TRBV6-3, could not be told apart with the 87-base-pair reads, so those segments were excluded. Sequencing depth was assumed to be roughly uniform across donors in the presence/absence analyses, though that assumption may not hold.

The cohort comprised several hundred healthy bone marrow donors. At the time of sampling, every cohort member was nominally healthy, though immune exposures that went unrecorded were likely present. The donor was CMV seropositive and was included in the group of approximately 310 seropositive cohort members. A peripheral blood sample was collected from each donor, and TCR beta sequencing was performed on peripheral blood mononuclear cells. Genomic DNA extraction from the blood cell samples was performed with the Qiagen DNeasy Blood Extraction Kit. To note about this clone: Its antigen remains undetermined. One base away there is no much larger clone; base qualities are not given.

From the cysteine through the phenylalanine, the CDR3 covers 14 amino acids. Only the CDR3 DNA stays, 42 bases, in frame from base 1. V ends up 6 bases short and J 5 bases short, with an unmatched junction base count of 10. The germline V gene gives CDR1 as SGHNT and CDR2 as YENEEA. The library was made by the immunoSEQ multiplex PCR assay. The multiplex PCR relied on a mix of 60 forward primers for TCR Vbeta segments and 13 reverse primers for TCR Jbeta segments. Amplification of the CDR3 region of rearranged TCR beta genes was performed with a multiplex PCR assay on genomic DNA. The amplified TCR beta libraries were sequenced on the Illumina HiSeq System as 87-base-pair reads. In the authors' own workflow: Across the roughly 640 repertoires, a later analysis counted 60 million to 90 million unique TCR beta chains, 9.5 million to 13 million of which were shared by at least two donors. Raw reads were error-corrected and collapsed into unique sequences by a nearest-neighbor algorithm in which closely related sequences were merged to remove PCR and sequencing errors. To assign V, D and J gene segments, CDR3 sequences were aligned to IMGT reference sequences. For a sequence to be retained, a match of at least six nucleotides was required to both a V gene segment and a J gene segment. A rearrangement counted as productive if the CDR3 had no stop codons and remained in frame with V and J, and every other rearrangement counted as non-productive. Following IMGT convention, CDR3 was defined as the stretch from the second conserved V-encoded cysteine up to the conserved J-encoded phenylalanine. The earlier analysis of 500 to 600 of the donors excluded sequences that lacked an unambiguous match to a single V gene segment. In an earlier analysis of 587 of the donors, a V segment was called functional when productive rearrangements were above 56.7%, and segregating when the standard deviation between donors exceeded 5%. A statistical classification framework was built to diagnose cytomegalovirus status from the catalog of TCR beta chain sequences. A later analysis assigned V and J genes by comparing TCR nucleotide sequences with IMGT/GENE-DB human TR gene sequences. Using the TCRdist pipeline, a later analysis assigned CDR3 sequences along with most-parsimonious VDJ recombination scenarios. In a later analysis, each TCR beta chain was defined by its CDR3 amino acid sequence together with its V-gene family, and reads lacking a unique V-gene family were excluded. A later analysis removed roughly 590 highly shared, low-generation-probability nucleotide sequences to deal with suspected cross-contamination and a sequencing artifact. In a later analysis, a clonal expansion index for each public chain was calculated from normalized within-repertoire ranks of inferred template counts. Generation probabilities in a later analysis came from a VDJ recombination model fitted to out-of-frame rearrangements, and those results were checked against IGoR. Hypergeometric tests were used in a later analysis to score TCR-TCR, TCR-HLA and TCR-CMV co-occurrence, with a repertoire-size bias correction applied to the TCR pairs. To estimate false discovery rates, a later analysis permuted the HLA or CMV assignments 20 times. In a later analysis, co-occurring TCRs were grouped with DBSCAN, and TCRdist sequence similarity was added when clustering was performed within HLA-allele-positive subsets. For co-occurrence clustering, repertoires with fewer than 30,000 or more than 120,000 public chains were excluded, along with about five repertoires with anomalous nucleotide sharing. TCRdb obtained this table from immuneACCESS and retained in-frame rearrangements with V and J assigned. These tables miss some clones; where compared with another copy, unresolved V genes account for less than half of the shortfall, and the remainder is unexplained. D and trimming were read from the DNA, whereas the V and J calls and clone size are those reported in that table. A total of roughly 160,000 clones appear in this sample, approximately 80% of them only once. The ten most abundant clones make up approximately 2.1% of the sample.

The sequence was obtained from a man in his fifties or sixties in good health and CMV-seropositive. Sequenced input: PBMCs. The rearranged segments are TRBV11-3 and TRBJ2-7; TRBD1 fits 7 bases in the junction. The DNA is TGTGCCAGCAGTCCCGGGACAGACTTCCACGAGCAGTACTTC. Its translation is CASSPGTDFHEQYF.